This TCR beta chain is from a study of radiation and T cells in renal cell carcinoma. Study-level findings and limits: Intratumoral heterogeneity was not captured in these roughly 0.96 g regions. In nephrectomy-only tumors, top 100 clonotypes averaged about 45%, versus approximately 54% irradiated. Dominant CDR3 motifs were more common in irradiated tumors than controls.

Treatment defined: treatment-naive control, cytoreductive nephrectomy. Control samples are tumors resected by cytoreductive nephrectomy without prior radiation. Germline lookup yields CDR1 SGHTA and CDR2 FQGNSA. V was shortened by 1 base and J by 10 bases, with 11 bases between the two germline ends. The CDR3 has 14 residues. Profiling relied on immunoSEQ multiplex PCR, and the TCRdb table lists in-frame clones only, not all of them. The sample has more than 10,000 clones; about 71% are singletons. This clone was picked up one time. What it binds is unknown. The clonotype was recovered from a woman over 75 with renal cell carcinoma. The sequenced sample was tumor tissue, obtained from a patient whose treatment was nephrectomy without radiotherapy. This chain links TRBV7-2 with TRBJ1-6; the D is unclear. This chain's CDR3 is CASSLGPPNSPLHF. The DNA of the CDR3 is TGTGCCAGCAGCTTAGGCCCCCCCAACTCACCCCTCCACTTT.